These 18 T cell receptor beta chains share one sample of origin, sequenced in a study of beta chain features in type 1 diabetes. Sequenced material consisted of expressed TCRB transcripts (all of the isolated RNA was reverse transcribed). Clones were sequenced by immunoSEQ multiplex PCR, and TCRdb holds only the in-frame ones, with some missing. The table records approximately 200,000 clones, 9.6% of them present only once. Material: naive CD4+ T cells from blood. The receptors were gathered from a young woman in good health.

The chain recombines TRBV7-2 with TRBJ2-7; 10 nucleotides match TRBD2. Germline V lookup: CDR1 SGHTA, CDR2 FQGNSA. The CDR3 consists of 17 residues. V shed 1 base, J shed 5 bases, and the junction held 11 bases outside the gene matches. The DNA of the CDR3 is TGTGCCAGCAGCTTAGTAGGGCTAGCGGGAGTCGCTAACGAGCAGTACTTC. This codes for CASSLVGLAGVANEQYF.

In nucleotides, the CDR3 is TGTGCCAGCAGCTTAGTCGGGAGTGCTAGCTCCTACAATGAGCAGTTCTTC. Amino acid sequence: CASSLVGSASSYNEQFF. This sequence joins TRBV7-2 and TRBJ2-1, with D possibly being TRBD2 (6 bases). Trimming took 1 base from V and 0 from J, leaving 13 bases between them. Germline V lookup: CDR1 SGHTA, CDR2 FQGNSA. The CDR3 has 17 residues.

The rearrangement joins TRBV5-1 to TRBJ1-2; 7 bases map to TRBD1. The CDR3 loop spans 15 amino acids. Losses at the gene ends were 0 bases for V and 6 bases for J; bases not matched to a gene: 8. Germline CDR1 reads SGHRS; CDR2 reads YFSETQ. CDR3 in amino acids: CASSLEGQIRNGYTF. Here the CDR3 DNA reads TGCGCCAGCAGCTTGGAGGGACAGATAAGGAATGGCTACACCTTC. Full variable domain (rest looked up from reference TRBV5-1 and TRBJ1-2): KAGVTQTPRYLIKTRGQQVTLSCSPISGHRSVSWYQQTPGQGLQFLFEYFSETQRNKGNFPGRFSGRQFSNSRSEMNVSTLELGDSALYLCASSLEGQIRNGYTFGSGTRLTVV.

In its sample, this clone was seen a few times. The rearrangement links TRBV5-1 to TRBJ1-1; D is possibly TRBD1 (5 bases). The length of the CDR3 is 14 residues. The V end lost 2 bases, the J end lost 4 bases, and 12 bases lay between the germline ends. The germline gives CDR1 SGHRS, CDR2 YFSETQ. The CDR3 sequence: CASSFAGQGTEAFF. The CDR3 bases are TGCGCCAGCAGCTTCGCGGGGCAAGGCACTGAAGCTTTCTTT.

The sample holds a few counts of this clone. The chain carries TRBV19 and TRBJ1-2, with 9 bases fitting TRBD1. The CDR3 spans 19 residues. Germline loops: CDR1 LNHDA, CDR2 SQIVND (reference sequence). J gave up 3 bases and V 3 bases, and 17 bases lay outside the gene matches. CDR3 protein: CASSMGTGTGTQRDYGYTF. CDR3 DNA sequence: TGTGCCAGTAGTATGGGTACCGGGACAGGGACACAACGGGACTATGGCTACACCTTC.

The chain employs TRBV7-2 and TRBJ1-2, with D maybe TRBD1 (5 bases). Germline CDR1 and CDR2: SGHTA and FQGNSA. The CDR3 is 14 amino acids. V lost 5 bases and J lost 4, with 14 bases in between. The CDR3 nucleotides read TGTGCCAGCAGCCCGACAGCCGGGGGCTATGGCTACACCTTC. Protein product: CASSPTAGGYGYTF. The whole variable domain, filled in from reference TRBV7-2 and TRBJ1-2, reads GAGVSQSPSNKVTEKGKDVELRCDPISGHTALYWYRQSLGQGLEFLIYFQGNSAPDKSGLPSDRFSAERTGGSVSTLTIQRTQQEDSAVYLCASSPTAGGYGYTFGSGTRLTVV.

The CDR3 is CASSFEPMSSGNTIYF. The CDR3 DNA is TGCGCCAGCAGCTTTGAACCCATGAGCTCTGGAAACACCATATATTTT. The chain is built from TRBV5-1 and TRBJ1-3; D unclear. The V gene lost 2 bases and the J gene lost 0 bases, with 12 bases spanning the gap. CDR3 length: 16 amino acids. CDR1 SGHRS and CDR2 YFSETQ come from the germline V gene.

This clone occurred a few times. This chain joins TRBV15 and TRBJ2-5; TRBD2 might be the D (5 bases). The last part of the DNA fits TRBJ2-7 better; the J call may be wrong. CDR3 length: 16 residues. Germline V gene sequence: CDR1 LNHNV, CDR2 YYDKDF (reference sequence). The CDR3 loop reads CATSDPLTEVAYEQYF. For the CDR3, the DNA is TGTGCCACCAGCGACCCCCTGACGGAGGTTGCCTACGAGCAGTACTTC.

The CDR3 nucleotides read TGTGCCAGCAGCGAACAGGGTGGACAGGGGAACACTGAAGCTTTCTTT. It encodes CASSEQGGQGNTEAFF. The chain is built from TRBV9 and TRBJ1-1; 8 bases fit TRBD1. The junction had 8 bases not matched to a gene; V was cut back by 3 bases and J by 1 base. Germline-derived CDR1 and CDR2 are SGDLS and YYNGEE. This CDR3 contains 16 residues.

This clone was seen a few times. The chain recombines TRBV9 with TRBJ1-5; D unclear. This CDR3 has 14 amino acids. Germline V gene data show CDR1 as SGDLS and CDR2 as YYNGEE. The V and J ends lost 0 bases and 4 bases respectively, with 8 bases between them. The CDR3 DNA is TGTGCCAGCAGCGTAGGTTCGCAGAATCAGCCCCAGCATTTT. Protein sequence: CASSVGSQNQPQHF. The full variable domain, rest sourced from reference TRBV9 and TRBJ1-5, is DSGVTQTPKHLITATGQRVTLRCSPRSGDLSVYWYQQSLDQGLQFLIQYYNGEERAKGNILERFSAQQFPDLHSELNLSSLELGDSALYFCASSVGSQNQPQHFGDGTRLSIL.

The V gene is TRBV30, the J gene TRBJ1-1; 8 bases fit TRBD1. V gave up 2 bases and J gave up 3 bases; unmatched junction bases: 5. Germline-derived CDR1 and CDR2 are GTSNPN and SVGIG (reference sequence). This CDR3 has 14 residues. This chain's CDR3 is CAWSPLQGDTEAFF. The CDR3 DNA reads TGTGCCTGGAGTCCCTTACAGGGGGACACTGAAGCTTTCTTT.

This clone was detected a few times. The rearrangement uses TRBV9 and TRBJ1-1; D remains ambiguous. Germline V gene lookup returns CDR1 SGDLS and CDR2 YYNGEE. V lost 1 base, J lost 3 bases, and 10 bases lay in between. The CDR3 is 14 amino acids. As DNA, the CDR3 is TGTGCCAGCAGCGTAAATCCTCGGGACACTGAAGCTTTCTTT. Amino acids: CASSVNPRDTEAFF.

The genes are TRBV5-1 and TRBJ2-7; D may be TRBD1 (6 bases). V was pared by 3 bases and J by 1 base, with 14 bases between. The CDR3 spans 15 residues. The germline CDR1 and CDR2 sequences are SGHRS and YFSETQ. The CDR3 region has the DNA TGCGCCAGCAGCTCCGCACAGGGCCCATCCTACGAGCAGTACTTC. It specifies CASSSAQGPSYEQYF.

The rearrangement links TRBV5-1 to TRBJ1-2; no clear D gene. CDR1 and CDR2 (germline): SGHRS, YFSETQ. The CDR3 is 12 residues long. Deletions cut 0 bases from V and 5 bases from J, with 5 bases between. CDR3 region: CASSLAGYGYTF. In DNA form, the CDR3 reads TGCGCCAGCAGCTTGGCGGGGTATGGCTACACCTTC.

The chain couples TRBV18 to TRBJ1-5, with TRBD1 matching over 7 bases. Germline V lookup: CDR1 KGHSH, CDR2 LQKENI. There are 14 residues in the CDR3. V dropped 3 bases and J dropped 1; count of bases not matched to a gene: 0. The CDR3 DNA is TGTGCCAGCTCACCGGGACAGAGCAATCAGCCCCAGCATTTT. Its protein is CASSPGQSNQPQHF.

This CDR3 is CASSEFCWLGYEQYF. In DNA form, the CDR3 reads TGTGCCAGCAGTGAATTTTGTTGGCTAGGCTACGAGCAGTACTTC. The rearrangement uses TRBV25-1 and TRBJ2-7; the D is unclear. CDR1 and CDR2 from the germline V gene are MGHDK and SYGVNS. V was cut by 1 base and J by 3 bases, with 13 bases left in between. The length of the CDR3 is 15 residues.

The CDR3 DNA reads TGTGCCAGCAGCTACCCCAAGGGAGGGTTGCACTATGGCTACACCTTC. It is translated as CASSYPKGGLHYGYTF. The chain is built from TRBV11-2 and TRBJ1-2; D is undetermined. Germline V gene sequence: CDR1 SGHAT, CDR2 FQNNGV. This CDR3 is built from 16 residues. V was shortened by 4 bases and J by 3 bases, with 18 bases between the two germline ends.

This clone was seen a few times. The rearrangement links TRBV21-1 to TRBJ2-7; the D call in the table, TRBD2, was not verified against the DNA. TRBV21-1 corresponds to a pseudogene. The CDR3 is made up of 17 amino acids. The CDR3 region is CASRTPPDSGNFCEQYF. The CDR3 DNA follows: TGTGCCAGCAGGACCCCTCCTGATAGCGGGAATTTTTGCGAGCAGTACTTC.